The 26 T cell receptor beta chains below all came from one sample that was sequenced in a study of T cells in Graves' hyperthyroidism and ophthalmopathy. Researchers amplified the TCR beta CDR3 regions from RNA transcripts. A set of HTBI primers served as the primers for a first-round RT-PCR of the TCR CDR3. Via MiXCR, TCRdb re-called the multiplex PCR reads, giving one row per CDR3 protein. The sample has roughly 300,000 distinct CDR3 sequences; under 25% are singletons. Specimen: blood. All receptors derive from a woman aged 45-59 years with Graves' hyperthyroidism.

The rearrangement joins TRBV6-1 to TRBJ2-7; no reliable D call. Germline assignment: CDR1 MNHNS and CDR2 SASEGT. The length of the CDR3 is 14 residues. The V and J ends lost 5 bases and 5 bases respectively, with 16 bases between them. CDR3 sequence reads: CASSLTPQTHEQYF. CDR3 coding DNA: TGTGCCAGCAGTCTGACCCCCCAAACCCACGAGCAGTACTTC.

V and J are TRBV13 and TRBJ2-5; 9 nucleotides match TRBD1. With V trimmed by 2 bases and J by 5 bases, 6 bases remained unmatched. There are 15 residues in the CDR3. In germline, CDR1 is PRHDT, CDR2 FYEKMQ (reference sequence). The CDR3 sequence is CASSLSGQGRETQYF. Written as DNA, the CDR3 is TGTGCCAGCAGCTTAAGCGGACAGGGGAGGGAGACCCAGTACTTC. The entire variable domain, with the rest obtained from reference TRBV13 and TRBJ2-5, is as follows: AAGVIQSPRHLIKEKRETATLKCYPIPRHDTVYWYQQGPGQDPQFLISFYEKMQSDKGSIPDRFSAQQFSDYHSELNMSSLELGDSALYFCASSLSGQGRETQYFGPGTRLLVL.

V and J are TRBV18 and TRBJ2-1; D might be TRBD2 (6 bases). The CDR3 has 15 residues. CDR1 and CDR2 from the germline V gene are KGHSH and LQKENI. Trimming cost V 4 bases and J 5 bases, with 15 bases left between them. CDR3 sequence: CASSLTSNPDNEQFF. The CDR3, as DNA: TGTGCCAGCTCACTTACTAGCAACCCCGACAATGAGCAGTTCTTC.

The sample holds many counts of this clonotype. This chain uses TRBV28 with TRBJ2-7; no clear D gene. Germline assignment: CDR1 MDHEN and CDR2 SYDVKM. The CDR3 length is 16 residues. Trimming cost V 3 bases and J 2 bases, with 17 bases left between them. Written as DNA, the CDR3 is TGTGCCAGCAGTTTCCTCACCTCACCTGGGCCCTACGAGCAGTACTTC. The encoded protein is CASSFLTSPGPYEQYF.

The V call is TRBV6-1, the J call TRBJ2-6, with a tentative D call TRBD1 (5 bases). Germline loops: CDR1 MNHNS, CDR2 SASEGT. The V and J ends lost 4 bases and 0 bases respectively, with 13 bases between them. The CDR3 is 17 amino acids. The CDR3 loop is CASSVQTEYSGANVLTF. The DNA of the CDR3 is TGTGCCAGCAGTGTACAGACAGAGTACTCTGGGGCCAACGTCCTGACTTTC.

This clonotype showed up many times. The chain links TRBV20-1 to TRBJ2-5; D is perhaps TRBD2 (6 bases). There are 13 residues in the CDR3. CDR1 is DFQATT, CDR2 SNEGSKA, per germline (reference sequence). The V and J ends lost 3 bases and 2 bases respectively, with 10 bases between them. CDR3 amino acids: CSASPGEQETQYF. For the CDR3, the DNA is TGCAGTGCTAGCCCGGGAGAGCAAGAGACCCAGTACTTC.

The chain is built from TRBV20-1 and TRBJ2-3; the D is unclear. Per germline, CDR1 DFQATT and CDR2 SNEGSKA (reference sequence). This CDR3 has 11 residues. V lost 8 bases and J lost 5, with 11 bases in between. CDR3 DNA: TGCAGTCCTTCCCTGGTAGATACGCAGTATTTT. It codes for CSPSLVDTQYF.

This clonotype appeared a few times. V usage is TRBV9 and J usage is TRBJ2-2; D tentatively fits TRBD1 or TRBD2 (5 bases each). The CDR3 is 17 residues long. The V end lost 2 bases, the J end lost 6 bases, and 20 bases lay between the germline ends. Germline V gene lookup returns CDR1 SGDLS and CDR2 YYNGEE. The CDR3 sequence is CASSVRDPGSVSGELFF. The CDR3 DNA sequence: TGTGCCAGCAGCGTCCGGGACCCAGGGAGCGTTTCCGGGGAGCTGTTTTTT.

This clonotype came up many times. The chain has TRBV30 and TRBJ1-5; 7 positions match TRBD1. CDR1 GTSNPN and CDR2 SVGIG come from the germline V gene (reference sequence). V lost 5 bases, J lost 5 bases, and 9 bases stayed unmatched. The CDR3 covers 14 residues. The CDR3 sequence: CAWAVGGGYQPQHF. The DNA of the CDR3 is TGTGCCTGGGCAGTAGGGGGCGGTTATCAGCCCCAGCATTTT.

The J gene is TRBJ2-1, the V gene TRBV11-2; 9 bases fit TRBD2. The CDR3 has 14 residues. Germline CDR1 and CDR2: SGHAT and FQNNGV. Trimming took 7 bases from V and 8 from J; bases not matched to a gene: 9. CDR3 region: CASTQLLAGDEQFF. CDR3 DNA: TGTGCCAGCACTCAACTATTAGCGGGAGATGAGCAGTTCTTC. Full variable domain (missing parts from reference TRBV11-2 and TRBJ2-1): EAGVAQSPRYKIIEKRQSVAFWCNPISGHATLYWYQQILGQGPKLLIQFQNNGVVDDSQLPKDRFSAERLKGVDSTLKIQPAKLEDSAVYLCASTQLLAGDEQFFGPGTRLTVL.

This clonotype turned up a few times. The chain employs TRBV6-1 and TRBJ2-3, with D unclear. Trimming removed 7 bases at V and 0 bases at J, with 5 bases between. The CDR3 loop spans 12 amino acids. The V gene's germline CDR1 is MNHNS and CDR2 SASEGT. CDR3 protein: CASIDSTDTQYF. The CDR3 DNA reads TGTGCCAGCATCGACAGCACAGATACGCAGTATTTT.

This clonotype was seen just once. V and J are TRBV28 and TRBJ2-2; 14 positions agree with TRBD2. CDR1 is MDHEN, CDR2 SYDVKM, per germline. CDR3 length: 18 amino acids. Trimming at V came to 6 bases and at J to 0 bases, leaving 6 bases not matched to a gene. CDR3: CASSKLTSGGANTGELFF. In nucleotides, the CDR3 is TGTGCCAGCAGCAAATTGACTAGCGGGGGGGCGAACACCGGGGAGCTGTTTTTT.

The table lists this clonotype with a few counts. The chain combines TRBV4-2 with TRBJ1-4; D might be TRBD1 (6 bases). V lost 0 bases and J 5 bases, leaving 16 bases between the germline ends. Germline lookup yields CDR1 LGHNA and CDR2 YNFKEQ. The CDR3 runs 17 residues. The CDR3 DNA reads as TGTGCCAGCAGCCAAGAGAGGACAGTCAGCCGAAATGAAAAACTGTTTTTT. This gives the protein CASSQERTVSRNEKLFF.

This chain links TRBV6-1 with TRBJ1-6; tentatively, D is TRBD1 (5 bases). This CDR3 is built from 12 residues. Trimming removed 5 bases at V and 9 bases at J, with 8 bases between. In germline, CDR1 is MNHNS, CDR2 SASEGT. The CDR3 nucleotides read TGTGCCAGCAGTCCCGGGGGTTCACCCCTCCACTTT. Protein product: CASSPGGSPLHF.

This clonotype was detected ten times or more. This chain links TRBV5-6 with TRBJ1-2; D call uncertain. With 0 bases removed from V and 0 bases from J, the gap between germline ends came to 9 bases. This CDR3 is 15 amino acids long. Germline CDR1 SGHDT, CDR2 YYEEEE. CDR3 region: CASSLDGRANYGYTF. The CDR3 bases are TGTGCCAGCAGCTTGGACGGGCGGGCTAACTATGGCTACACCTTC.

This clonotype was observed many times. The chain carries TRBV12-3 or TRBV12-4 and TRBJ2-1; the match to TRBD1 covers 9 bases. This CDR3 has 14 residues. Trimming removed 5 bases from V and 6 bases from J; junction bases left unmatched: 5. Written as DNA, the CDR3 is TGTGCCAGCAGTCCGGGGGACAGGGTCAATGAGCAGTTCTTC. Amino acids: CASSPGDRVNEQFF.

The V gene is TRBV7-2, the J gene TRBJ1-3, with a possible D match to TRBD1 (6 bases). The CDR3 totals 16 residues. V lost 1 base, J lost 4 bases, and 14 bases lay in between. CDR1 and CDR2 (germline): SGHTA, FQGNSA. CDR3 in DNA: TGTGCCAGCAGCTTAGTAATTCAGGGGTTCGGAAACACCATATATTTT. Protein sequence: CASSLVIQGFGNTIYF.

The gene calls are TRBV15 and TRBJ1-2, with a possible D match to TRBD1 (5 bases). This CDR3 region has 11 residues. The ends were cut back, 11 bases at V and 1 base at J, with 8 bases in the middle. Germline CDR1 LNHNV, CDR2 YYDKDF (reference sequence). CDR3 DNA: TGTGCCTCACAGGTTAACTATGGCTACACCTTC. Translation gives CASQVNYGYTF.

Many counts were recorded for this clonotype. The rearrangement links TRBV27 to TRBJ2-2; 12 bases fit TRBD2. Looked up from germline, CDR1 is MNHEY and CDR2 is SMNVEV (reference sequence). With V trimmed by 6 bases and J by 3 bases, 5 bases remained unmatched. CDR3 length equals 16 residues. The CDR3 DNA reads TGTGCCAGCAGCTCGCGACTAGCGGGGGACACCGGGGAGCTGTTTTTT. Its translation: CASSSRLAGDTGELFF.

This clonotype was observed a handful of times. The CDR3 protein is CASSQGTSGVYEQYF. Written as DNA, the CDR3 is TGTGCCAGCAGCCAGGGGACTAGCGGGGTCTACGAGCAGTACTTC. The chain carries TRBV7-9 and TRBJ2-7, with 13 bases lining up with TRBD2. The trim removed 5 bases at V and 3 bases at J, leaving 4 bases unmatched. CDR1 is SEHNR and CDR2 is FQNEAQ in the germline V gene (reference sequence). This CDR3 has 15 amino acids.

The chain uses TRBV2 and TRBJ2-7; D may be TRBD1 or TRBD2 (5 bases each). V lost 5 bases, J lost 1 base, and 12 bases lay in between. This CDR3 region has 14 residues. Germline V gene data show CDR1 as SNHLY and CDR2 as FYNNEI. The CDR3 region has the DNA TGTGCCAGCAGTTGGGACGCCGGATCCTACGAGCAGTACTTC. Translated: CASSWDAGSYEQYF.

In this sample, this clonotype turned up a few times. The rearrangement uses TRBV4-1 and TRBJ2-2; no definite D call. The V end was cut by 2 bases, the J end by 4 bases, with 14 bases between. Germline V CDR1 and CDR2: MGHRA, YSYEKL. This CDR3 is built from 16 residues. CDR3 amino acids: CASSQSQIGGTGELFF. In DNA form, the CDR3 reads TGCGCCAGCAGCCAATCCCAGATAGGCGGCACCGGGGAGCTGTTTTTT.

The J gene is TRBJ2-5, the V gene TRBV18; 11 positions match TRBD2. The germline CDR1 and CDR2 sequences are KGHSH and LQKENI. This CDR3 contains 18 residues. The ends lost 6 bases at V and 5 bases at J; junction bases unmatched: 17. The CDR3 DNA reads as TGTGCCAGCTCTCCCTACCGACTAGCGGGGAACATAAAGGAGACCCAGTACTTC. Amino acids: CASSPYRLAGNIKETQYF.

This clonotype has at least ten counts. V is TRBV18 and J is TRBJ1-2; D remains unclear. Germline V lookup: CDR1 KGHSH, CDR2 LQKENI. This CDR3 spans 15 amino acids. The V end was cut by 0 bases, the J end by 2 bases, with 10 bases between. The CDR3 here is CASSPPGSFNYGYTF. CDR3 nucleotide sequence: TGTGCCAGCTCACCACCGGGTTCCTTCAACTATGGCTACACCTTC.

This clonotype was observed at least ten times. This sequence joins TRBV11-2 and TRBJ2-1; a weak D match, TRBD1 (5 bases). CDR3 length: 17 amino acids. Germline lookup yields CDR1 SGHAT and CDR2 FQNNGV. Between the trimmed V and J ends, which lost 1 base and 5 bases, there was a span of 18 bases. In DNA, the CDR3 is TGTGCCAGCAGCTTAGGTTTGGGGCAGGGCTTGGACAATGAGCAGTTCTTC. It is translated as CASSLGLGQGLDNEQFF.

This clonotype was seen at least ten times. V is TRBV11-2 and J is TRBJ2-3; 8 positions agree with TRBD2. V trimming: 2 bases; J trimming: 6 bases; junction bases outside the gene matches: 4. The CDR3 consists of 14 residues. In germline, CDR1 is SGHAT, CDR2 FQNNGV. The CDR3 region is CASSLRRGGDTQYF. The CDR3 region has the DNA TGTGCCAGCAGCTTACGACGGGGGGGGGATACGCAGTATTTT.